This T cell receptor (beta chain) was found in a study of T cells after posttransplantation cyclophosphamide. Peripheral blood was collected from the related graft donor on the marrow donation day. This clone appeared a few times. The CDR3 totals 16 residues. V was shortened by 5 bases and J by 7 bases, with 18 bases between the two germline ends. CDR1 and CDR2 (germline): SGHTA, FQGNSA. The assay was immunoSEQ multiplex PCR, and TCRdb's table has in-frame clones only and misses some. Listed for the sample are over 25,000 clones, none seen a single time. The TCR sequence derives from a man aged 45-60 years in good health, CMV-negative, and a related stem cell transplant donor. Specimen: PBMCs. The chain links TRBV7-2 to TRBJ1-6, with D possibly being TRBD1 (5 bases). The CDR3 nucleotides read TGTGCCAGCAGCCTAAGTGTGTTCGCAGGGAATTCACCCCTCCACTTT. Translated, it gives CASSLSVFAGNSPLHF.